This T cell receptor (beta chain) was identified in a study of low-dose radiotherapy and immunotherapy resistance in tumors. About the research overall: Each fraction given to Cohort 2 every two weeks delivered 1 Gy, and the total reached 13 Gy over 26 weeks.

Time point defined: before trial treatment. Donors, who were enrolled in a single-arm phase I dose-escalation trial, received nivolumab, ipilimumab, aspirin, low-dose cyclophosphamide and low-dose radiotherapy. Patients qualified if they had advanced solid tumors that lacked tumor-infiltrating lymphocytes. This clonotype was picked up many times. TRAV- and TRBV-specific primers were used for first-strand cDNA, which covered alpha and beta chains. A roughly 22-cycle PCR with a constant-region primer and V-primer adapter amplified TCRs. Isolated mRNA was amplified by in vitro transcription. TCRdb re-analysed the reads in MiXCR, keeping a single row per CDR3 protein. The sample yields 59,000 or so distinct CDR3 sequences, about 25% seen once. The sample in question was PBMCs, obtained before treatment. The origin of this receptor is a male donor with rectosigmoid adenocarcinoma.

The CDR3 is CASRPDRVGQETQYF. CDR3 in DNA: TGTGCCAGCAGACCTGACAGGGTGGGCCAAGAGACCCAGTACTTC. The V call is TRBV7-2, the J call TRBJ2-5; 7 bases match TRBD1. The CDR3 contains 15 residues. The V gene's germline CDR1 is SGHTA and CDR2 FQGNSA. Losses at the gene ends were 6 bases for V and 1 base for J; bases not matched to a gene: 8.